The entry that follows covers one T cell receptor (beta chain) sequence. Every bit of the isolated RNA underwent reverse transcription, so sequencing read expressed TCRB transcripts. Here immunoSEQ multiplex PCR was the method, and the copy in TCRdb shows in-frame clones only, minus some. Here the sample spans about 930,000 clones, roughly a sixth being singletons. This specimen belongs to a study of beta chain features in type 1 diabetes. The wider study: Summed over all samples, the examined sorted cells came to 95 million to 120 million.

Sequenced sample: naive CD4+ T cells from blood. The TCR originated in a woman younger than 35 in good health.

CDR3 nucleotide sequence: TGTGCCAGTAGTGAACAGGGGGCAGCTGGGGCCAACGTCCTGACTTTC. Its protein is CASSEQGAAGANVLTF. The chain links TRBV19 to TRBJ2-6; TRBD1 matches 9 bases. The CDR3 is 16 residues long. The ends lost 5 bases at V and 2 bases at J; junction bases unmatched: 4. CDR1 LNHDA and CDR2 SQIVND come from the germline V gene (reference sequence).